The rows below give T cell receptor beta chains drawn from one sample of a study of blood T cell repertoires in COVID-19. The protocol was immunoSEQ multiplex PCR, while the TCRdb copy is restricted to in-frame clones and leaves out a portion. The data contain over 85,000 clones, around 90% of them seen just once; the ten biggest clones take up roughly 4.2%. The source material was peripheral blood. These receptors were collected from a human donor with COVID-19, enrolled during active disease. The donor label of this sample is uncertain. CDR3s leave out the opening cysteine and the closing phenylalanine or tryptophan.

TRBV14	TRBJ2-7	ASSLDYPPYEQY
TRBV6-5	TRBJ1-4	ASRDTGGYEKLF
TRBV19	TRBJ2-7	ASSTGTYEQY
TRBV4-2	TRBJ1-6	ASSPRTNSPLH
TRBV7-6	TRBJ2-7	ASSLGHGAYEQY
TRBV19	TRBJ1-1	ASSIERQNTEAF
TRBV25-1	TRBJ2-1	ASSRSGGPFYNEQF
TRBV18	TRBJ2-7	ASSPTQGAFYEQY
TRBV10-3	TRBJ2-1	AAAPGQSSYNEQF
TRBV19	TRBJ1-1	ASNPGREGTEAF
TRBV11-3	TRBJ2-2	ASKRRVNTGELF
TRBV11-2	TRBJ2-1	ASSLEGGQF
TRBV6-5	TRBJ1-2	ASTNDRAADYGYT
TRBV5-1	TRBJ2-7	ASSPGSLMDYEQY
TRBV5-1	TRBJ2-3	ASSLLPSGGNTDTQY
TRBV6-1	TRBJ1-1	ASSEHLPGGAF
TRBV5-8	TRBJ1-5	ASSSSFGNQPQH
TRBV9	TRBJ2-2	ASSVTGGFTGELF
TRBV5-1	TRBJ2-3	ASSRDSPSTDTQY
TRBV10-3	TRBJ1-5	AIGSGGWGNQPQH
TRBV18	TRBJ2-7	ASSPFTGQPSVEQY
TRBV4-1	TRBJ1-1	ASSLRWGERLNTEAF
TRBV18	TRBJ1-4	ASSVNGRDSNEKLF
TRBV19	TRBJ2-2	ASSPRGGELF
TRBV5-1	TRBJ2-5	ASSFDRVRETQY
TRBV15	TRBJ2-1	ATSGGPAGGSNEQF
TRBV2	TRBJ2-1	ASTTTHSYNEQF
TRBV10-3	TRBJ1-4	AIRQVDEKLF
TRBV10-3	TRBJ1-1	AIAKKGQGTIEAF
TRBV29-1	TRBJ2-7	SVESGYEQY
TRBV9	TRBJ2-3	ASSVGVRGGTDTQY
TRBV6-5	TRBJ1-5	ASTSTGAQPQH
TRBV21-1	TRBJ2-5	ASSKGGGGQDIQETQY
TRBV19	TRBJ2-7	ASTGDGTYEQY
TRBV27	TRBJ1-6	ASSAGRRGYSPLH
TRBV11-2	TRBJ2-2	ASSLVGGDTGELF
TRBV5-1	TRBJ2-1	ASSPWRGGRSGEQF
TRBV5-1	TRBJ2-3	ASSLAPGLETDTQY
TRBV6-5	TRBJ1-2	ASSLAGDYGYT
TRBV18	TRBJ1-1	ASSPNREFTEAF
TRBV2	TRBJ1-2	ASTSLGTGGANYGYT
TRBV12-3/TRBV12-4	TRBJ2-7	ASSLGQGKQY
TRBV15	TRBJ1-2	ATSRDLGSNYGYT
TRBV12-3/TRBV12-4	TRBJ2-1	ASSLSSGKVQF
TRBV7-9	TRBJ2-5	AIGSPGSETQY
TRBV29-1	TRBJ1-1	SVEEPGAF
TRBV2	TRBJ1-2	ASSPGQDYGYT
TRBV11-3	TRBJ2-3	ASSFEGAKDTQY
TRBV6-5	TRBJ2-3	ASRRGQGGIDTQY
TRBV5-1	TRBJ2-1	ASSRGAGGRNEQF
TRBV5-6	TRBJ2-2	ATQTRGFTGELF
TRBV9	TRBJ2-5	ASSVSTSQQETQY
TRBV5-1	TRBJ2-3	ASSYTGPGTDTQY
TRBV24-1	TRBJ1-3	ASRQGENSGNTIY
TRBV4-2	TRBJ2-2	ASSPLGIRGDNTGELF